Presented here are 16 T cell receptor beta chains from one specimen sequenced in a study of cytomegalovirus exposure and HLA in healthy donors. PCR employed 60 Vbeta and 13 Jbeta primers. This table comes from immunoSEQ multiplex PCR, and its TCRdb copy is limited to in-frame clones, with some not included. This sample carries around 130,000 clones, roughly 79% of them seen once, and the ten largest clones take approximately 3.1%. The sample was PBMCs. The receptors originated from a man aged 25-45 years in good health and CMV-seronegative.

This clone came up a few times. V is TRBV11-2 and J is TRBJ2-2; D is unclear. Germline lookup yields CDR1 SGHAT and CDR2 FQNNGV. V lost 5 bases and J 5 bases, leaving 18 bases between the germline ends. The CDR3 runs to 16 residues. The CDR3 is CASSHSSEVGTGELFF. The CDR3 coding sequence is TGTGCCAGCAGCCATAGCTCAGAGGTTGGGACCGGGGAGCTGTTTTTT.

The rearrangement links TRBV5-1 to TRBJ1-4, with 8 bases fitting TRBD1. CDR1 SGHRS and CDR2 YFSETQ come from the germline V gene. After removal of 5 bases from V and 4 bases from J, the junction contained 10 bases not matched to a gene. This CDR3 spans 16 amino acids. The CDR3 DNA reads TGCGCCAGCAGGCACCGATACAGGGGGGATAATGAAAAACTGTTTTTT. Translated: CASRHRYRGDNEKLFF.

The J gene is TRBJ1-1, the V gene TRBV23-1; weak D call: TRBD1 (6 bases). TRBV23-1 is an ORF, and what it does is uncertain. The CDR3 is made up of 17 amino acids. V gave up 4 bases and J gave up 4 bases, with 22 bases separating them. This chain's CDR3 is CASSLRGTPFKSTEAFF. As DNA, the CDR3 is TGCGCCAGCAGTCTTCGAGGGACACCATTTAAATCCACTGAAGCTTTCTTT.

The chain joins TRBV13 to TRBJ2-1; the D gene is possibly TRBD1 (5 bases). This CDR3 contains 17 residues. Trimming removed 6 bases at V and 2 bases at J, with 20 bases between. Germline CDR1 reads PRHDT; CDR2 reads FYEKMQ (reference sequence). CDR3 DNA sequence: TGTGCCAGCAGTCATCTCCCACTGACAGACACCTACAATGAGCAGTTCTTC. The encoded protein is CASSHLPLTDTYNEQFF.

V usage is TRBV25-1 and J usage is TRBJ1-2, with TRBD1 matching over 7 bases. The CDR3 loop spans 9 amino acids. J gave up 8 bases and V 9 bases, and 0 bases lay outside the gene matches. In germline, CDR1 is MGHDK, CDR2 SYGVNS. CDR3 in amino acids: CARTGGYTF. DNA of the CDR3: TGTGCCAGGACAGGGGGCTACACCTTC.

The chain couples TRBV4-3 to TRBJ2-7; 8 bases are shared with TRBD1. Germline loops: CDR1 LGHNA, CDR2 YSLEER. This CDR3 is 13 amino acids long. With 6 bases clipped from V and 0 bases from J, the junction kept 1 base outside the gene matches. CDR3 protein: CASRDRGSYEQYF. The CDR3 DNA reads TGCGCCAGCAGAGACAGGGGCTCCTACGAGCAGTACTTC.

V gene TRBV5-1 combines with J gene TRBJ2-3; TRBD2 is a possible D gene (5 bases). V lost 4 bases to trimming and J lost 2 bases, with 14 bases between them. Germline V gives CDR1 SGHRS, CDR2 YFSETQ. This CDR3 has 15 residues. This CDR3 is CASSLSGLPTDTQYF. The CDR3 DNA reads as TGCGCCAGCAGCCTGAGCGGTCTCCCCACAGATACGCAGTATTTT.

The chain is built from TRBV2 and TRBJ2-5, with D perhaps matching TRBD1 (6 bases). CDR1 and CDR2 from the germline V gene are SNHLY and FYNNEI. This CDR3 spans 11 amino acids. The ends were cut back, 5 bases at V and 11 bases at J, with 12 bases in the middle. CDR3 sequence (DNA): TGTGCCAGCAGTTTACAGGGAGCACAGTACTTC. This sequence encodes CASSLQGAQYF.

The gene calls are TRBV6-6 and TRBJ2-5, with 8 bases that match TRBD1. The length of the CDR3 is 13 residues. With V trimmed by 6 bases and J by 8 bases, 8 bases remained unmatched. Germline V gene sequence: CDR1 MNHNY, CDR2 SVGAGI (reference sequence). This CDR3 reads CASRQDRAHTQYF. The CDR3, as DNA: TGTGCCAGCAGACAGGACAGGGCGCACACCCAGTACTTC.

This sequence joins TRBV2 and TRBJ2-1; perhaps TRBD2 as D (5 bases). The CDR3 totals 13 residues. The V end lost 1 base, the J end lost 6 bases, and 7 bases lay between the germline ends. Germline V gene data show CDR1 as SNHLY and CDR2 as FYNNEI. The CDR3 loop reads CASSEGTGNEQFF. The CDR3 bases are TGTGCCAGCAGTGAAGGGACTGGCAATGAGCAGTTCTTC.

The chain is built from TRBV25-1 and TRBJ2-1; 10 positions match TRBD2. Germline V CDR1 and CDR2: MGHDK, SYGVNS. The CDR3 covers 17 residues. Trimming at V came to 4 bases and at J to 3 bases, leaving 9 bases not matched to a gene. This chain's CDR3 is CASSGGLAGVVYNEQFF. The CDR3, as DNA: TGTGCCAGCAGTGGGGGCCTAGCGGGAGTTGTCTACAATGAGCAGTTCTTC.

The chain couples TRBV2 to TRBJ1-1; D is possibly TRBD1 (6 bases). Deletions cut 6 bases from V and 0 bases from J, with 17 bases between. Germline assignment: CDR1 SNHLY and CDR2 FYNNEI. The CDR3 consists of 16 residues. CDR3 nucleotide sequence: TGTGCCAGCAGAGGGGGTAACCTACTAATGAACACTGAAGCTTTCTTT. This gives the protein CASRGGNLLMNTEAFF.

The chain carries TRBV14 and TRBJ2-7, with 8 bases aligning to TRBD1. This CDR3 has 14 amino acids. Germline V gene sequence: CDR1 SGHDN, CDR2 FVKESK. After removal of 6 bases from V and 2 bases from J, the junction contained 6 bases not matched to a gene. For the CDR3, the DNA is TGTGCCAGCAGTTCCGGGACAGGCGCCTACGAGCAGTACTTC. It yields the protein CASSSGTGAYEQYF.

The J gene is TRBJ1-1, the V gene TRBV2, with 7 bases fitting TRBD1. CDR1 and CDR2 from the germline V gene are SNHLY and FYNNEI. The J segment lost 4 bases and the V segment lost 7 bases, leaving 9 bases of the junction unmatched. CDR3 length equals 14 residues. CDR3 DNA: TGTGCCAGCAAGGGATTCCAGGGGGGCACTGAAGCTTTCTTT. This sequence encodes CASKGFQGGTEAFF.

The rearrangement uses TRBV6-4 and TRBJ2-1, with 10 bases lining up with TRBD2. V shed 0 bases and J 5 bases; nucleotides not matched to a gene: 7. The CDR3 extends over 17 amino acids. Germline loops: CDR1 MRHNA, CDR2 SNTAGT. The CDR3 nucleotides are TGTGCCAGCAGTGACTCGGCTAGCGGGAGAAAGCACAATGAGCAGTTCTTC. Its protein is CASSDSASGRKHNEQFF.

The rearrangement uses TRBV5-6 and TRBJ2-5; tentative D call: TRBD2 (5 bases). Germline V gene lookup returns CDR1 SGHDT and CDR2 YYEEEE. Trimming shortened V by 0 bases and J by 5 bases, and 17 bases separated the two germline ends. This CDR3 contains 16 residues. CDR3 sequence: CASSLDSRGGAETQYF. In nucleotides, the CDR3 is TGTGCCAGCAGCTTGGACAGTAGAGGAGGTGCGGAGACCCAGTACTTC.